The next 4 T cell receptor beta chains were all read from a single sample in a study of blood T cell repertoires in COVID-19. Using immunoSEQ multiplex PCR, the repertoire was profiled, and TCRdb retains in-frame clones only, with some absent. The table lists around 310,000 clones, around 91% of them singletons. What was sequenced was peripheral blood. These receptors were obtained from a woman aged 55-75 years with acute or convalescent COVID-19.

This clone was recorded once. The gene calls are TRBV4-1 and TRBJ2-5, with 10 bases aligning to TRBD2. J gave up 4 bases and V 0 bases, and 5 bases lay outside the gene matches. The CDR3 is 16 residues long. Germline values: CDR1 MGHRA, CDR2 YSYEKL. CDR3 coding DNA: TGCGCCAGCAGCCAAGATCGGCTAGCGGGAGTAGAGACCCAGTACTTC. Translating gives CASSQDRLAGVETQYF.

The rearrangement joins TRBV25-1 to TRBJ2-2; 8 bases align to TRBD1. Trimming at V came to 5 bases and at J to 5 bases, leaving 7 bases not matched to a gene. Germline V gene sequence: CDR1 MGHDK, CDR2 SYGVNS. This CDR3 spans 15 amino acids. This CDR3 is CASSLPGGRTGELFF. DNA of the CDR3: TGTGCCAGCAGTTTACCAGGGGGCAGGACCGGGGAGCTGTTTTTT.

The chain links TRBV7-9 to TRBJ1-3, with no clear D. Trimming removed 4 bases at V and 0 bases at J, with 13 bases between. The CDR3 extends over 16 amino acids. Germline-derived CDR1 and CDR2 are SEHNR and FQNEAQ (reference sequence). The DNA of the CDR3 is TGTGCCAGCAGCTCCTGGTCCAACTTCTCTGGAAACACCATATATTTT. This gives the protein CASSSWSNFSGNTIYF.

V gene TRBV6-5 combines with J gene TRBJ2-4; 10 bases map to TRBD2. The CDR3 extends over 13 amino acids. V lost 6 bases to trimming and J lost 6 bases; unmatched junction nucleotides: 2. Germline V lookup: CDR1 MNHEY, CDR2 SVGAGI. CDR3 protein: CASRWTSGNIQYF. The CDR3 region has the DNA TGTGCCAGCAGATGGACTAGCGGAAACATTCAGTACTTC.